This record looks at one TCR beta chain sequence and its context. Its antigen is unknown. The entry originates in a study of B cell selection in AIRE deficiency. Study outcomes and limitations: Of 3657 shared Treg TCRbeta sequences, 30% to 40% were healthy-donor-only and over 9% patient-only. About 31% of healthy-shared Treg TCRbeta sequences appeared in patient Tconv cells. CDR3s were shorter in shared Treg sequences, reflecting few non-templated nucleotide insertions.

Per the original methods: Patients' Tregs yielded some 5.6x10^4 distinct TCRbeta sequences; donors' 85,000 to 100,000. Using immunoSEQ multiplex PCR, the repertoire was profiled, and TCRdb retains in-frame clones only, with some absent. V and J calls and clone size come straight from that table; D and trimming were deduced from the DNA. The table lists about 19,000 clones, roughly 91% of them singletons. Per the germline V gene, CDR1 is LGHNA and CDR2 is YNFKEQ. This CDR3 region has 16 residues. J lost 7 bases, V lost 2 bases, and 10 bases had no gene match. Regulatory T cells were sorted as CD4+CD25hiCD127low/negative.

Sequencing was performed on CD4+CD25+ Tregs sorted from PBMCs. The chain employs TRBV4-2 and TRBJ2-1, with TRBD2 identical over 8 bases. The clonotype originates from a human donor in good health. This CDR3 reads CASSQTGAGVRNEQFF. The CDR3 DNA sequence: TGTGCCAGCAGCCAAACTGGAGCGGGAGTTCGAAATGAGCAGTTCTTC.